One and the same sample provided the 5 T cell receptor beta chains below, sequenced in a study of T-cell memory formation after mild COVID-19. TCRdb used MiXCR to reprocess the 5' RACE reads, holding one entry per CDR3 protein. The sample includes fewer than 550,000 distinct CDR3 sequences, about 20% seen only once; the top ten take 8.4%. The material sequenced was PBMCs or a T cell subset sorted from them (not recorded which). The receptors derive from an adult woman who had mild COVID-19 (a few samples of this study predate the infection). Cell type and time point are not known.

Many counts were recorded for this clonotype. The chain uses TRBV15 and TRBJ2-3; D possibly matches TRBD1 or TRBD2 (5 bases each). CDR1 LNHNV and CDR2 YYDKDF come from the germline V gene (reference sequence). CDR3 size: 16 residues. Trimming took off 1 base at V and 5 bases at J, with 16 bases between the two ends. Here the CDR3 DNA reads TGTGCCACCAGCAGAGGGCTGACAGTTGCGGGAGATACGCAGTATTTT. Protein product: CATSRGLTVAGDTQYF.

This clonotype has only a few counts. The chain carries TRBV6-2 or TRBV6-3 and TRBJ2-7, with 11 bases matching TRBD2. With 4 bases clipped from V and 5 bases from J, the junction kept 4 bases outside the gene matches. The CDR3 is made up of 14 amino acids. Germline CDR1 and CDR2: MNHEY and SVGEGT. CDR3 DNA sequence: TGTGCCAGCAGTTTCCGGGGACTAGCGGACGAGCAGTACTTC. Translated, it gives CASSFRGLADEQYF.

This clonotype was counted only a few times. This chain uses TRBV27 with TRBJ1-1; D is unclear. The CDR3 is 13 amino acids. Germline V gene lookup returns CDR1 MNHEY and CDR2 SMNVEV (reference sequence). V lost 0 bases to trimming and J lost 11 bases, with 13 bases between them. The chain's CDR3 is CASSLSAGHPAFF. In nucleotides, the CDR3 is TGTGCCAGCAGTTTATCCGCCGGCCATCCGGCTTTCTTT.

V and J are TRBV25-1 and TRBJ2-5, with D tentatively TRBD2 (5 bases). CDR1 and CDR2 (germline): MGHDK, SYGVNS. V shed 3 bases and J shed 7 bases, with 18 bases lying between them. There are 15 residues in the CDR3. The CDR3 DNA is TGTGCCAGCAGTGAGGTAGCCCCTAGCTTCGGGACCCAGTACTTC. Amino acids: CASSEVAPSFGTQYF.

V usage is TRBV7-9 and J usage is TRBJ2-1; TRBD2 matches 7 bases. This CDR3 region has 16 residues. Germline V gene data show CDR1 as SEHNR and CDR2 as FQNEAQ (reference sequence). Germline trimming cut 2 bases from V and 4 bases from J; bases unmatched to any gene: 8. In DNA, the CDR3 is TGTGCCAGCAGCTTACCTCTCGACGGGGGGTACAATGAGCAGTTCTTC. Translating it yields CASSLPLDGGYNEQFF.